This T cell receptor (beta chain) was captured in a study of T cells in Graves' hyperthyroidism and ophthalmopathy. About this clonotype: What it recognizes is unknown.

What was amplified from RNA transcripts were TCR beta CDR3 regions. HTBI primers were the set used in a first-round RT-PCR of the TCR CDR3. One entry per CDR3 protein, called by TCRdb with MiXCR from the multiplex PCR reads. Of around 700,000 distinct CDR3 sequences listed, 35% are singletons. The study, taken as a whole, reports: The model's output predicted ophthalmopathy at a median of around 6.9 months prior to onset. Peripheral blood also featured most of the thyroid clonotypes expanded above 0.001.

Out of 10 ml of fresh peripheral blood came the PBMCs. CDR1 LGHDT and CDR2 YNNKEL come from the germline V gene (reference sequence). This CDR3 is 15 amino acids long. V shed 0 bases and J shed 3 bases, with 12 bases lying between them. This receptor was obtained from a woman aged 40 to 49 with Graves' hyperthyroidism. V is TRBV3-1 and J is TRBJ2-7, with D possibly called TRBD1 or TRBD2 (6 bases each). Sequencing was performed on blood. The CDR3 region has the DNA TGTGCCAGCAGCCAAGACGGAGGGGGGTTCTACGAGCAGTACTTC. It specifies CASSQDGGGFYEQYF.